The 10 T cell receptor beta chains presented below share a single source sample, sequenced in a study of breast tumors, draining lymph nodes, adjacent tissues. Samples came from axillary lymph nodes draining the breast cancer. Each CDR3 protein gets one entry after TCRdb re-called the multiplex PCR reads with MiXCR. The table shows about 180,000 distinct CDR3 sequences, with 25% to 40% occurring only once. The sample comprised axillary lymph node tissue. These receptors were obtained from a female donor with breast cancer. Some clones in this sample may be carry-over from other donors' samples.

This clonotype was seen at least ten times. The chain uses TRBV5-8 and TRBJ1-6; D unclear. V lost 4 bases, J lost 8 bases, and 4 bases lay in between. Germline V gene data show CDR1 as SGHTS and CDR2 as YDEGEE. The CDR3 is 11 residues long. CDR3 DNA sequence: TGTGCCAGCAGCCGGGATTCACCCCTCCACTTT. Its translation: CASSRDSPLHF.

The chain recombines TRBV2 with TRBJ1-5; 10 nucleotides line up with TRBD1. Germline values: CDR1 SNHLY, CDR2 FYNNEI. CDR3 length: 14 amino acids. The CDR3 reads CAWPGQGRNQPQHF. In nucleotides, the CDR3 is TGTGCTTGGCCGGGACAGGGGCGCAATCAGCCCCAGCATTTT.

The chain has TRBV3-2 and TRBJ2-1; the DNA was not used to check the table's D call, TRBD2. TRBV3-2 is labeled a pseudogene. The CDR3 is 15 amino acids. The CDR3: CASSQGGLGPGEQFF. The CDR3 DNA reads as TGTGCCAGCAGCCAAGGAGGACTCGGACCTGGTGAGCAGTTCTTC.

The chain links TRBV12-3 or TRBV12-4 to TRBJ2-1, with a weak D call TRBD2 (5 bases). Trimming pared 6 bases from V and 5 bases from J, leaving 29 bases between. This CDR3 contains 19 residues. CDR3 coding DNA: TGTGCCAGCAGCCGGACTGTCTTTTCGAACTCTTGGACCCACAATGAGCAGTTCTTC. It is translated as CASSRTVFSNSWTHNEQFF.

On this clonotype: The junction departs from germline at one end; a sequencing error may be responsible. J is TRBJ1-4 and V is TRBV7-2, with TRBD1 identical over 10 bases. Germline assignment: CDR1 SGHTA and CDR2 FQGNSA. This CDR3 spans 14 amino acids. CDR3 amino acids: CASSRTGGSEKLLF. The CDR3 region has the DNA TGTGCCAGCAGCCGGACAGGGGGAAGCGAAAAACTGCTTTTT.

This clonotype was observed at least ten times. J is TRBJ2-1 and V is TRBV7-3; a weak D match, TRBD1 (6 bases). Trimming shortened V by 4 bases and J by 7 bases, and 20 bases separated the two germline ends. The CDR3 totals 16 residues. CDR1 SGHTA and CDR2 FQGTGA come from the germline V gene. The CDR3: CASSSHGGAGRNEQFF. The CDR3 bases are TGTGCCAGCAGCTCCCATGGGGGCGCCGGAAGGAATGAGCAGTTCTTC. The full variable domain, its missing parts supplied by reference TRBV7-3 and TRBJ2-1, is GAGVSQTPSNKVTEKGKYVELRCDPISGHTALYWYRQSLGQGPEFLIYFQGTGAADDSGLPNDRFFAVRPEGSVSTLKIQRTERGDSAVYLCASSSHGGAGRNEQFFGPGTRLTVL.

This clonotype was recorded many times. It may be a read error: a sequence one base away is much more abundant. The chain couples TRBV29-1 to TRBJ2-7, with a possible D match to TRBD1 (5 bases). V lost 3 bases to trimming and J lost 9 bases, with 15 bases between them. Germline V gene data show CDR1 as SQVTM and CDR2 as ANQGSEA. CDR3 length: 12 residues. In DNA, the CDR3 is TGCAGCGTTGACATGACACGGCAGGGGCAGTACTTC. Its translation: CSVDMTRQGQYF.

V and J are TRBV7-8 and TRBJ2-5; 8 nucleotides align to TRBD1. After removal of 4 bases from V and 1 base from J, the junction contained 2 bases not matched to a gene. Germline CDR1 SGHVS, CDR2 FQNEAQ. There are 14 residues in the CDR3. The CDR3 region has the DNA TGTGCCAGCAGCTACGACAGGGGCCAAGAGACCCAGTACTTC. Residues: CASSYDRGQETQYF.

This clonotype was seen only a few times. This could be a read error, since a much larger clone is one nucleotide away. The J gene is TRBJ1-4, the V gene TRBV19; D not certain. This CDR3 contains 16 residues. V was clipped by 1 base and J by 0 bases, with 9 bases between them. The V gene's germline CDR1 is LNHDA and CDR2 SQIVND (reference sequence). The CDR3 loop reads CASSIGNGPTNEKLFF. In DNA, the CDR3 is TGTGCCAGTAGTATAGGTAACGGCCCAACTAATGAAAAACTGTTTTTT.

This clonotype was detected many times. This chain links TRBV2 with TRBJ1-5; D uncertain. Trimming took 0 bases from V and 0 from J, leaving 15 bases between them. Germline CDR1 reads SNHLY; CDR2 reads FYNNEI. This CDR3 spans 18 amino acids. The CDR3 coding sequence is TGTGCCAGCAGTGAAGCGAGGTCACTGCTTTATAGCAATCAGCCCCAGCATTTT. Protein product: CASSEARSLLYSNQPQHF.